The clone carrying this TCR beta chain has more than one count but fewer than ten. Its antigen is not identified. CDR1 and CDR2 from the germline V gene are LGHNA and YNFKEQ. V lost 8 bases, J lost 4 bases, and 19 bases lay in between. The CDR3 is made up of 15 amino acids. This sample was taken from a study of T-cell memory formation after mild COVID-19. Study-wide results and caveats: Some clones that responded turned up in pre-infection memory, which suggests that cross-reactive memory joined in. CD4/CD8 balance held among clones contracting day 15 to 85, and later expanders leaned CD4+.

Employing constant-segment primers, 5'RACE generated TCR alpha and TCR beta cDNA libraries bearing sample barcodes and UMIs. TCRdb reanalysed the 5' RACE reads using MiXCR and keeps one entry per CDR3 protein. The profile covers 120,000 or so distinct CDR3 sequences, with roughly 15% appearing a single time and around 13% taken by the ten largest. Material: PBMCs or a T cell subset sorted from them (not recorded which). This TCR was recovered from an adult woman who had mild COVID-19 (a few samples of this study predate the infection). Cell type and time point are not known. This rearrangement joins TRBV4-2 to TRBJ2-3; D might be TRBD2 (5 bases). Here the CDR3 DNA reads TGTGCCAGCCTCGCGGGCCTGGGCTTGGCAGATACGCAGTATTTT. Amino acid sequence: CASLAGLGLADTQYF.